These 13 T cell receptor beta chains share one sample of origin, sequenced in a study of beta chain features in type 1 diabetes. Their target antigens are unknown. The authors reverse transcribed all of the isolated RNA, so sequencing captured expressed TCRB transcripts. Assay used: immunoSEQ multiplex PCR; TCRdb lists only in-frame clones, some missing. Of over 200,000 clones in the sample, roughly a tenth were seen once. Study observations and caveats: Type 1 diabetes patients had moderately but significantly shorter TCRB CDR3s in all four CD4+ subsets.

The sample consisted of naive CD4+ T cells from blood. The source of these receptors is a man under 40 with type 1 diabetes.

CDR3 bases: TGTGCCACCACCTATCGGCGGACATTGGGGAGCAATCAGCCCCAGCATTTT. Residues: CATTYRRTLGSNQPQHF. V gene TRBV28 combines with J gene TRBJ1-5; D possibly corresponds to TRBD1 (5 bases). Germline V gives CDR1 MDHEN, CDR2 SYDVKM. The CDR3 sequence is 17 residues long. The germline V and J ends were trimmed by 10 bases and 1 base, with 23 bases remaining between them.

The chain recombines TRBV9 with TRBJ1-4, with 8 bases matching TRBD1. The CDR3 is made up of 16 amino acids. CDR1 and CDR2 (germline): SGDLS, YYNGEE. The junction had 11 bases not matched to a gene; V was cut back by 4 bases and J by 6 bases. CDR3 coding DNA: TGTGCCAGCAGCCCGGGCTGGACAGGGCCCTATGAAAAACTGTTTTTT. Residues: CASSPGWTGPYEKLFF.

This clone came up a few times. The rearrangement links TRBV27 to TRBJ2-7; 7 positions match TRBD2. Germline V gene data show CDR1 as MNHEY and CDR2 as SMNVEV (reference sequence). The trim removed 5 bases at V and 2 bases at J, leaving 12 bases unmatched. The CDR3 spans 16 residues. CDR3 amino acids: CASSPGGSRSPYEQYF. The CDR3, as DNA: TGTGCCAGCAGTCCCGGGGGGTCTAGGAGCCCCTACGAGCAGTACTTC.

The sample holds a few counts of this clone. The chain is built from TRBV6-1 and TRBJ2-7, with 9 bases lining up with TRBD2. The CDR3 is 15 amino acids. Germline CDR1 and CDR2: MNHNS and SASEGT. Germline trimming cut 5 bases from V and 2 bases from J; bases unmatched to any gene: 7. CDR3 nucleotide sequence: TGTGCCAGCAGTAGACTAGCGGAATCCACCTACGAGCAGTACTTC. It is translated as CASSRLAESTYEQYF.

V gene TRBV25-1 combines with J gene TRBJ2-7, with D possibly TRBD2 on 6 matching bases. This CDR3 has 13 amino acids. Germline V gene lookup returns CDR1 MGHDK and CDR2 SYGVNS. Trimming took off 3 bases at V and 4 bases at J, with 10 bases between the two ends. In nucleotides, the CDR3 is TGTGCCAGCAGTGAGGGGGGTAAATACGAGCAGTACTTC. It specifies CASSEGGKYEQYF.

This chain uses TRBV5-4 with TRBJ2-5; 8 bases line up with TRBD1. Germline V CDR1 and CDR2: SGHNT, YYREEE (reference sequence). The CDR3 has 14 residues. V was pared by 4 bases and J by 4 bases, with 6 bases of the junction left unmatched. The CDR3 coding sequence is TGTGCCAGCAGCAACGGACAGGGAACAGAGACCCAGTACTTC. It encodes CASSNGQGTETQYF.

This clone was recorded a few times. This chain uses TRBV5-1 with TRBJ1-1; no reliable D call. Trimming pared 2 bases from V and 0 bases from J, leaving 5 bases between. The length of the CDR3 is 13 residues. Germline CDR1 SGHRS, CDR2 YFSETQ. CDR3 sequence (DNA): TGCGCCAGCAGCTTTCAAATGAACACTGAAGCTTTCTTT. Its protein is CASSFQMNTEAFF.

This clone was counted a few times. The CDR3 region is CASRIRGEAFF. The CDR3 DNA reads as TGTGCCAGCAGAATCAGGGGTGAAGCTTTCTTT. The V call is TRBV19, the J call TRBJ1-1; possibly TRBD1 for D (6 bases). In germline, CDR1 is LNHDA, CDR2 SQIVND (reference sequence). V lost 9 bases and J lost 7, with 12 bases in between. CDR3 length: 11 amino acids.

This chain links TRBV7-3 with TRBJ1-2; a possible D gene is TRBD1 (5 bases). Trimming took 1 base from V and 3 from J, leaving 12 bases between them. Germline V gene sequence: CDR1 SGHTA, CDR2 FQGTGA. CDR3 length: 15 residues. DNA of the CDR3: TGTGCCAGCAGCTTAAGGGGCGGGGCAGACTATGGCTACACCTTC. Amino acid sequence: CASSLRGGADYGYTF. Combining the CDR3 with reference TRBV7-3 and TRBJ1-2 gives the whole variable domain GAGVSQTPSNKVTEKGKYVELRCDPISGHTALYWYRQSLGQGPEFLIYFQGTGAADDSGLPNDRFFAVRPEGSVSTLKIQRTERGDSAVYLCASSLRGGADYGYTFGSGTRLTVV.

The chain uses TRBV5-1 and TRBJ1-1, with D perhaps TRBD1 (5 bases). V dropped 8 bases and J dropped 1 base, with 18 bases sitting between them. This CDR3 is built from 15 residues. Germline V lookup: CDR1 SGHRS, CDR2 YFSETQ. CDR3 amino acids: CASSGAAAWNTEAFF. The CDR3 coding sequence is TGCGCCAGTAGCGGGGCTGCCGCCTGGAACACTGAAGCTTTCTTT.

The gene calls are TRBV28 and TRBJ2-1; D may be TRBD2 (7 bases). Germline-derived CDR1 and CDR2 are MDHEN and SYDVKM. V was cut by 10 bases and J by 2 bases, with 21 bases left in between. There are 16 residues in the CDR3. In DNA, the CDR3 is TGTGCCACCGTCCCCAGCGCGGGGGCCCCCTACAATGAGCAGTTCTTC. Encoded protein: CATVPSAGAPYNEQFF.

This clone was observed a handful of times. The CDR3 DNA sequence: TGTGCCAGCAGCTTACCGGGAGCGGGGGAGCTGTTTTTT. Translating it yields CASSLPGAGELFF. V and J are TRBV13 and TRBJ2-2, with D perhaps TRBD2 (6 bases). V lost 2 bases, J lost 8 bases, and 9 bases lay in between. Germline CDR1 PRHDT, CDR2 FYEKMQ (reference sequence). CDR3 length equals 13 residues.

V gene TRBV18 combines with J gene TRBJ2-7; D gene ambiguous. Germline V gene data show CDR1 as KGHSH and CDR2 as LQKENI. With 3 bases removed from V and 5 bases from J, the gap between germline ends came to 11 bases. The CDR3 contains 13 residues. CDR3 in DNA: TGTGCCAGCTCACCCCCCAGTTTCCACGAGCAGTACTTC. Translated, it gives CASSPPSFHEQYF.